The 32 T cell receptor beta chains below come from one sample, sequenced in a study of response to subunit inactivated influenza vaccine. TCRdb analysed the RT-PCR reads with MiXCR anew, one entry per CDR3 protein. The table has some 600,000 distinct CDR3 sequences, about 15% seen once. Material: PBMCs from blood, obtained around 15 days before vaccination. These TCRs come from a man aged 45-65 years who received an inactivated influenza vaccine.

This clonotype was seen repeatedly, ten times or more. The rearrangement uses TRBV5-1 and TRBJ2-2, with 12 positions matching TRBD1. Losses at the gene ends were 0 bases for V and 4 bases for J; bases not matched to a gene: 4. CDR3 size: 17 residues. CDR1 SGHRS and CDR2 YFSETQ come from the germline V gene. The DNA of the CDR3 is TGCGCCAGCAGCTTGGCCCCGGGACAGGGGGCCACCGGGGAGCTGTTTTTT. It codes for CASSLAPGQGATGELFF.

The chain joins TRBV27 to TRBJ2-7; TRBD2 aligns across 13 bases. The trim removed 1 base at V and 3 bases at J, leaving 12 bases unmatched. The CDR3 length is 19 residues. CDR1 and CDR2 from the germline V gene are MNHEY and SMNVEV (reference sequence). For the CDR3, the DNA is TGTGCCAGCAGTTTATTTTCCCCACTAGCGGGAGGGGACGTCTACGAGCAGTACTTC. Protein: CASSLFSPLAGGDVYEQYF.

The chain uses TRBV28 and TRBJ2-2, with D hard to call. CDR1 MDHEN and CDR2 SYDVKM come from the germline V gene. The V end was cut by 5 bases, the J end by 9 bases, with 19 bases between. The CDR3 totals 15 residues. This CDR3 is CASSPPVEYQRELFF. The CDR3 nucleotides read TGTGCCAGCAGTCCCCCGGTGGAATACCAGCGGGAGCTGTTTTTT.

The chain uses TRBV12-1 and TRBJ2-3; the table's D call of TRBD2 was not tested on the DNA. TRBV12-1 is tagged as a pseudogene. The CDR3 extends over 14 amino acids. CDR3 coding DNA: TGTGCCAGCAGCTTCATTAGCGGGGGTGATACGCAGTATTTT. Protein sequence: CASSFISGGDTQYF.

The chain carries TRBV4-3 and TRBJ2-1; 11 positions match TRBD2. Unmatched junction bases numbered 4, after V lost 1 base and J lost 5 bases. This CDR3 contains 16 residues. Germline CDR1 and CDR2: LGHNA and YSLEER. CDR3 sequence (DNA): TGCGCCAGCAGCCAAGGGGGACTAGCGGAGAACAATGAGCAGTTCTTC. Its protein product is CASSQGGLAENNEQFF.

This clonotype was observed a handful of times. This chain links TRBV2 with TRBJ1-5; 7 bases fit TRBD1. The germline V gene encodes CDR1 SNHLY and CDR2 FYNNEI. This CDR3 has 15 residues. The V segment lost 4 bases and the J segment 3 bases; nucleotides outside the gene matches: 6. As DNA, the CDR3 is TGTGCCAGCAGTGGTCAGGGGGGGATCAATCAGCCCCAGCATTTT. It yields the protein CASSGQGGINQPQHF.

This clonotype has only a few counts. V usage is TRBV12-3 or TRBV12-4 and J usage is TRBJ2-3; unclear D gene. CDR3 length: 16 amino acids. Trimming removed 3 bases at V and 0 bases at J, with 13 bases between. The CDR3 coding sequence is TGTGCCAGCAGTTTCTCAGCGACCCCTAGCACAGATACGCAGTATTTT. It translates to CASSFSATPSTDTQYF.

This sequence joins TRBV7-2 and TRBJ2-3, with D unclear. The CDR3 runs to 15 residues. V gave up 2 bases and J gave up 2 bases, with 11 bases separating them. Germline V gene data show CDR1 as SGHTA and CDR2 as FQGNSA. The CDR3 is CASSLQASLTDTQYF. As DNA, the CDR3 is TGTGCCAGCAGCTTACAGGCTTCCCTCACAGATACGCAGTATTTT.

This sequence joins TRBV12-3 or TRBV12-4 and TRBJ2-1; D not certain. The CDR3 is 13 amino acids. Trimming took off 2 bases at V and 3 bases at J, with 5 bases between the two ends. This chain's CDR3 is CASSLRDYNEQFF. Written as DNA, the CDR3 is TGTGCCAGCAGTTTAAGGGACTACAATGAGCAGTTCTTC.

The genes are TRBV5-5 and TRBJ1-1; possibly TRBD1 for D (5 bases). V was trimmed by 4 bases and J by 1 base, leaving 14 bases between them. Germline V CDR1 and CDR2: SGHKS, YYEKEE (reference sequence). The CDR3 loop spans 15 amino acids. The CDR3 here is CASSPELDRNTEAFF. CDR3 DNA: TGTGCCAGCAGCCCTGAACTAGACAGGAACACTGAAGCTTTCTTT. Full variable domain (remainder filled in from reference TRBV5-5 and TRBJ1-1): DAGVTQSPTHLIKTRGQQVTLRCSPISGHKSVSWYQQVLGQGPQFIFQYYEKEERGRGNFPDRFSARQFPNYSSELNVNALLLGDSALYLCASSPELDRNTEAFFGQGTRLTVV.

This clonotype was seen only a few times. The chain combines TRBV24-1 with TRBJ1-1, with D tentatively TRBD1 (6 bases). Germline V gives CDR1 KGHDR, CDR2 SFDVKD. Trimming took off 2 bases at V and 5 bases at J, with 17 bases between the two ends. The CDR3 is 16 residues long. The CDR3 region has the DNA TGTGCCACCAGTGATTCCGGGCGGGGGCGAGGGACTGAAGCTTTCTTT. It codes for CATSDSGRGRGTEAFF.

V gene TRBV4-3 combines with J gene TRBJ2-6, with D hard to call. V was pared by 2 bases and J by 0 bases, with 5 bases between. The length of the CDR3 is 15 residues. Germline assignment: CDR1 LGHNA and CDR2 YSLEER. In DNA, the CDR3 is TGCGCCAGCAGCCAAAGGTCCTCTGGGGCCAACGTCCTGACTTTC. Translating gives CASSQRSSGANVLTF.

In this sample, this clonotype turned up a few times. This chain uses TRBV11-2 with TRBJ2-6; 7 nucleotides align to TRBD1. Losses at the gene ends were 6 bases for V and 0 bases for J; bases not matched to a gene: 14. CDR1 and CDR2 (germline): SGHAT, FQNNGV. This CDR3 has 19 amino acids. The CDR3 DNA is TGTGCCAGCAGTTTTCCCTTGGGACAGCATAGCTCTGGGGCCAACGTCCTGACTTTC. Translating it yields CASSFPLGQHSSGANVLTF.

The V call is TRBV6-2 or TRBV6-3, the J call TRBJ1-5, with 11 bases that match TRBD1. Germline trimming cut 4 bases from V and 7 bases from J; bases unmatched to any gene: 6. The germline CDR1 and CDR2 sequences are MNHEY and SVGEGT. The CDR3 consists of 15 residues. The CDR3 DNA reads as TGTGCCAGCAGTTCGGGACAGGGGGTTGGACAGCCCCAGCATTTT. This encodes CASSSGQGVGQPQHF.

This clonotype was seen a handful of times. V is TRBV6-1 and J is TRBJ1-6, with 10 bases identical to TRBD1. Losses at the gene ends were 6 bases for V and 6 bases for J; bases not matched to a gene: 11. The CDR3 extends over 17 amino acids. Germline assignment: CDR1 MNHNS and CDR2 SASEGT. The CDR3 region is CASRQWTGGSRNSPLHF. CDR3 bases: TGTGCCAGCAGACAATGGACAGGGGGTTCCCGTAATTCACCCCTCCACTTT.

This clonotype was counted only a few times. This chain connects TRBV4-3 to TRBJ2-1; 7 bases map to TRBD1. The germline V gene has CDR1 LGHNA and CDR2 YSLEER. The CDR3 has 15 amino acids. The V gene end was trimmed by 4 bases and the J gene end by 4 bases; junction bases not matched to a gene: 7. This chain's CDR3 is CASSRSGQAYNEQFF. CDR3 DNA sequence: TGCGCCAGCAGCCGATCCGGACAGGCATACAATGAGCAGTTCTTC.

This chain uses TRBV5-1 with TRBJ2-7, with TRBD1 matching 7 bases. CDR3 size: 16 residues. Germline V gene sequence: CDR1 SGHRS, CDR2 YFSETQ. The V segment lost 1 base and the J segment 2 bases; nucleotides outside the gene matches: 9. The CDR3 region is CASSLWDGTATYEQYF. The CDR3 DNA reads as TGCGCCAGCAGCTTGTGGGACGGGACAGCAACCTACGAGCAGTACTTC.

This clonotype came up many times. This chain joins TRBV12-3 or TRBV12-4 and TRBJ1-4, with TRBD1 matching 7 bases. The CDR3 is 14 residues long. The V and J ends lost 1 base and 7 bases, in that order; junction bases with no gene match: 3. CDR3 coding DNA: TGTGCCAGCAGTTTAGTGGGACAGCCTGAAAAACTGTTTTTT. This codes for CASSLVGQPEKLFF.

The chain uses TRBV12-3 or TRBV12-4 and TRBJ1-1, with D tentatively TRBD1 (6 bases). With 2 bases removed from V and 10 bases from J, the gap between germline ends came to 20 bases. The CDR3 is 15 residues long. CDR3 nucleotide sequence: TGTGCCAGCAGTTTATTAGGCGGACAGCCCGAGGGAGCTTTCTTT. It translates to CASSLLGGQPEGAFF.

This clonotype occurred many times. The chain links TRBV6-2 or TRBV6-3 to TRBJ2-3; no definite D call. Per germline, CDR1 MNHEY and CDR2 SVGEGT. Trimming took off 2 bases at V and 5 bases at J, with 2 bases between the two ends. This CDR3 is 11 amino acids long. The CDR3, as DNA: TGTGCCAGCAGTTACGGAGATACGCAGTATTTT. This sequence encodes CASSYGDTQYF.

In this sample, this clonotype turned up many times. The CDR3 DNA is TGTGCCACCAGTGATCGTCCGGGCACCGGGGAGCTGTTTTTT. This codes for CATSDRPGTGELFF. The J gene is TRBJ2-2, the V gene TRBV24-1; no reliable D call. The CDR3 is made up of 14 amino acids. The germline CDR1 and CDR2 sequences are KGHDR and SFDVKD. The V and J ends lost 3 bases and 4 bases respectively, with 8 bases between them.

The chain is built from TRBV12-3 or TRBV12-4 and TRBJ2-1; D possibly corresponds to TRBD1 (6 bases). The CDR3 extends over 13 amino acids. The germline V and J ends were trimmed by 5 bases and 9 bases, with 14 bases remaining between them. CDR3 sequence reads: CASSPQGNVEQFF. The CDR3 DNA reads as TGTGCCAGCAGTCCCCAGGGGAACGTTGAGCAGTTCTTC.

This clonotype occurred a few times. This chain uses TRBV9 with TRBJ2-1; 9 nucleotides line up with TRBD1. V was pared by 3 bases and J by 8 bases, with 3 bases of the junction left unmatched. Looked up from germline, CDR1 is SGDLS and CDR2 is YYNGEE. The CDR3 is made up of 13 amino acids. As DNA, the CDR3 is TGTGCCAGCAGCGAACAGGGGGCCTATGAGCAGTTCTTC. Protein sequence: CASSEQGAYEQFF.

This clonotype was recorded only once. The chain is built from TRBV7-2 and TRBJ2-1; the match to TRBD2 covers 9 bases. The CDR3 loop spans 15 amino acids. The junction had 8 bases not matched to a gene; V was cut back by 3 bases and J by 8 bases. Germline assignment: CDR1 SGHTA and CDR2 FQGNSA. CDR3 region: CASSLGLAGSDEQFF. The CDR3 DNA reads TGTGCCAGCAGCTTGGGACTAGCCGGGAGTGATGAGCAGTTCTTC. The whole variable domain, remainder taken from reference TRBV7-2 and TRBJ2-1, is GAGVSQSPSNKVTEKGKDVELRCDPISGHTALYWYRQSLGQGLEFLIYFQGNSAPDKSGLPSDRFSAERTGGSVSTLTIQRTQQEDSAVYLCASSLGLAGSDEQFFGPGTRLTVL.

V usage is TRBV6-1 and J usage is TRBJ1-1, with 9 bases lining up with TRBD1. The CDR3 is 13 amino acids. V was pared by 6 bases and J by 8 bases, with 7 bases of the junction left unmatched. Germline V CDR1 and CDR2: MNHNS, SASEGT. The CDR3 here is CASRTGQGREAFF. CDR3 sequence (DNA): TGTGCCAGCAGAACCGGACAGGGGAGGGAAGCTTTCTTT.

V gene TRBV13 combines with J gene TRBJ2-3; perhaps TRBD2 as D (7 bases). Per the germline V gene, CDR1 is PRHDT and CDR2 is FYEKMQ (reference sequence). The V and J ends lost 3 bases and 4 bases respectively, with 11 bases between them. The CDR3 runs to 14 residues. CDR3 loop: CASSFRGAADTQYF. CDR3 nucleotide sequence: TGTGCCAGCAGCTTCCGGGGGGCCGCAGATACGCAGTATTTT.

The chain joins TRBV3-1 to TRBJ2-7; TRBD2 aligns across 11 bases. Looked up from germline, CDR1 is LGHDT and CDR2 is YNNKEL (reference sequence). Losses at the gene ends were 4 bases for V and 9 bases for J; bases not matched to a gene: 14. The CDR3 covers 16 residues. This chain's CDR3 is CASSPYWTSGPARQYF. In nucleotides, the CDR3 is TGTGCCAGCAGCCCTTACTGGACTAGCGGGCCAGCCCGGCAGTACTTC.

The chain couples TRBV5-1 to TRBJ2-2, with a possible D match to TRBD1 (5 bases). V gave up 3 bases and J gave up 1 base, with 10 bases separating them. Germline CDR1 is SGHRS and CDR2 is YFSETQ. The CDR3 has 15 residues. The CDR3 loop reads CASSSPGLNTGELFF. The CDR3 nucleotides read TGCGCCAGCAGCTCCCCAGGGCTGAACACCGGGGAGCTGTTTTTT.

In its sample, this clonotype was seen a few times. This rearrangement joins TRBV4-3 to TRBJ1-6; 8 bases align to TRBD1. The germline CDR1 and CDR2 sequences are LGHNA and YSLEER. CDR3 length equals 15 residues. The V gene end was trimmed by 3 bases and the J gene end by 4 bases; junction bases not matched to a gene: 2. CDR3 coding DNA: TGCGCCAGCAGCCAGGGGACAGGTTATAATTCACCCCTCCACTTT. This gives the protein CASSQGTGYNSPLHF.

The rearrangement joins TRBV5-1 to TRBJ2-7; TRBD2 matches at 10 bases. Losses at the gene ends were 4 bases for V and 2 bases for J; bases not matched to a gene: 12. This CDR3 spans 17 amino acids. The germline V gene has CDR1 SGHRS and CDR2 YFSETQ. Here the CDR3 reads CASSPWASGSRTYEQYF. CDR3 DNA sequence: TGCGCCAGCAGCCCGTGGGCTAGCGGGAGTAGGACCTACGAGCAGTACTTC.

This clonotype came up a few times. This chain uses TRBV5-1 with TRBJ1-2; D unresolved. Looked up from germline, CDR1 is SGHRS and CDR2 is YFSETQ. The CDR3 extends over 13 amino acids. V was trimmed by 5 bases and J by 2 bases, leaving 10 bases between them. Here the CDR3 reads CASRDQANYGYTF. The CDR3 DNA follows: TGCGCCAGCAGAGACCAAGCGAACTATGGCTACACCTTC. The full variable domain, with the rest looked up from reference TRBV5-1 and TRBJ1-2, is KAGVTQTPRYLIKTRGQQVTLSCSPISGHRSVSWYQQTPGQGLQFLFEYFSETQRNKGNFPGRFSGRQFSNSRSEMNVSTLELGDSALYLCASRDQANYGYTFGSGTRLTVV.

This clonotype came up many times. This rearrangement joins TRBV10-3 to TRBJ2-1, with D hard to call. Germline V gives CDR1 ENHRY, CDR2 SYGVKD. The V gene lost 0 bases and the J gene lost 12 bases, with 15 bases spanning the gap. The CDR3 totals 14 residues. The CDR3 bases are TGTGCCATCAGTGAGTCGAATCTCCTAGTTGGGCAGTTCTTC. It codes for CAISESNLLVGQFF.